These 32 T cell receptor beta chains share one sample of origin, sequenced in a study of long-term antiretroviral therapy in people with HIV. The assay used was immunoSEQ (version v3.0), run at survey level. The assay was immunoSEQ multiplex PCR, and TCRdb's table has in-frame clones only and misses some. The table records 15,000 to 20,000 clones, more than 65% of them present only once. This sample comprised unsorted PBMCs, obtained at the start of antiretroviral therapy, before treatment. Receptor source: a young man with HIV.

The genes are TRBV28 and TRBJ2-5; D possibly corresponds to TRBD2 (5 bases). Germline V CDR1 and CDR2: MDHEN, SYDVKM. The CDR3 loop spans 14 amino acids. The V and J ends lost 3 bases and 0 bases respectively, with 8 bases between them. Here the CDR3 DNA reads TGTGCCAGCAGTTTTAGAGGGTACCAAGAGACCCAGTACTTC. This gives the protein CASSFRGYQETQYF. Looking up the rest from reference TRBV28 and TRBJ2-5 gives the full variable domain: DVKVTQSSRYLVKRTGEKVFLECVQDMDHENMFWYRQDPGLGLRLIYFSYDVKMKEKGDIPEGYSVSREKKERFSLILESASTNQTSMYLCASSFRGYQETQYFGPGTRLLVL.

J is TRBJ1-4 and V is TRBV7-9, with TRBD1 as a possible D gene (5 bases). The CDR3 spans 14 residues. V was shortened by 7 bases and J by 4 bases, with 13 bases between the two germline ends. Germline V gene lookup returns CDR1 SEHNR and CDR2 FQNEAQ (reference sequence). The chain's CDR3 is CASNTGAINEKLFF. In DNA, the CDR3 is TGTGCCAGCAACACCGGGGCGATTAATGAAAAACTGTTTTTT.

The gene calls are TRBV27 and TRBJ2-5; 8 bases fit TRBD2. V dropped 1 base and J dropped 4; count of bases not matched to a gene: 2. This CDR3 has 14 amino acids. The V gene's germline CDR1 is MNHEY and CDR2 SMNVEV (reference sequence). The CDR3 coding sequence is TGTGCCAGCAGTTTATTTAGCGGGATAGAGACCCAGTACTTC. As protein: CASSLFSGIETQYF.

The chain couples TRBV4-3 to TRBJ2-7; D is perhaps TRBD1 (6 bases). Deletions cut 3 bases from V and 4 bases from J, with 13 bases between. This CDR3 has 14 residues. Per the germline V gene, CDR1 is LGHNA and CDR2 is YSLEER. The CDR3 bases are TGCGCCAGCAGCCATCACAGGGCAGGGTACGAGCAGTACTTC. This sequence encodes CASSHHRAGYEQYF.

The chain joins TRBV30 to TRBJ1-1; D not certain. The germline V and J ends were trimmed by 2 bases and 1 base, with 5 bases remaining between them. CDR1 is GTSNPN, CDR2 SVGIG, per germline (reference sequence). This CDR3 comprises 12 residues. CDR3 sequence: CAWSWENTEAFF. Written as DNA, the CDR3 is TGTGCCTGGAGTTGGGAGAACACTGAAGCTTTCTTT.

The rearrangement uses TRBV7-2 and TRBJ2-1; D is undetermined. This CDR3 has 13 residues. V gave up 3 bases and J gave up 2 bases, with 5 bases separating them. The germline CDR1 and CDR2 sequences are SGHTA and FQGNSA. The DNA of the CDR3 is TGTGCCAGCAGCTTTGGAACCTACAATGAGCAGTTCTTC. Protein product: CASSFGTYNEQFF.

The chain employs TRBV13 and TRBJ1-2; TRBD1 agrees at 7 bases. V lost 2 bases to trimming and J lost 8 bases; unmatched junction nucleotides: 8. The CDR3 extends over 14 amino acids. Looked up from germline, CDR1 is PRHDT and CDR2 is FYEKMQ (reference sequence). The CDR3 region has the DNA TGTGCCAGCAGCTTAAGGGAGGGGGCTCGGGGCTACACCTTC. Protein sequence: CASSLREGARGYTF.

This chain connects TRBV5-1 to TRBJ2-3, with D maybe TRBD2 (5 bases). Trimming shortened V by 5 bases and J by 4 bases, and 8 bases separated the two germline ends. The germline gives CDR1 SGHRS, CDR2 YFSETQ. This CDR3 spans 12 amino acids. The CDR3 nucleotides read TGCGCCAGCAGACCGGAGGCAGATACGCAGTATTTT. It codes for CASRPEADTQYF.

The chain joins TRBV18 to TRBJ1-1; the D gene is possibly TRBD1 (5 bases). The CDR3 length is 14 residues. Germline CDR1 KGHSH, CDR2 LQKENI. V was shortened by 1 base and J by 1 base, with 7 bases between the two germline ends. In DNA, the CDR3 is TGTGCCAGCTCACCACAGACAGAGAACACTGAAGCTTTCTTT. This encodes CASSPQTENTEAFF.

The J gene is TRBJ2-7, the V gene TRBV4-2; TRBD1 matches at 9 bases. There are 17 residues in the CDR3. Unmatched junction bases numbered 8, after V lost 0 bases and J lost 2 bases. Per the germline V gene, CDR1 is LGHNA and CDR2 is YNFKEQ. In DNA form, the CDR3 reads TGTGCCAGCAGCCAAGAGTCCACCGGGACAGGGCCCTACGAGCAGTACTTC. Its protein product is CASSQESTGTGPYEQYF.

The gene calls are TRBV7-9 and TRBJ2-5, with D perhaps TRBD1 (6 bases). Trimming took 1 base from V and 3 from J, leaving 12 bases between them. Germline lookup yields CDR1 SEHNR and CDR2 FQNEAQ (reference sequence). This CDR3 has 15 amino acids. The CDR3 region is CASSLDGRTEETQYF. The CDR3 DNA sequence: TGTGCCAGCAGCTTAGACGGAAGGACAGAAGAGACCCAGTACTTC. The variable domain in full, completed from reference TRBV7-9 and TRBJ2-5, reads DTGVSQNPRHKITKRGQNVTFRCDPISEHNRLYWYRQTLGQGPEFLTYFQNEAQLEKSRLLSDRFSAERPKGSFSTLEIQRTEQGDSAMYLCASSLDGRTEETQYFGPGTRLLVL.

As to this clone: Other DNA sequences from this sample encode an identical CDR3 as well. The J gene is TRBJ2-7, the V gene TRBV9; 11 bases align to TRBD2. The CDR3 consists of 15 residues. From germline, CDR1 is SGDLS and CDR2 YYNGEE. Germline trimming cut 3 bases from V and 3 bases from J; bases unmatched to any gene: 5. The CDR3 sequence: CASSAGTSGNYEQYF. Here the CDR3 DNA reads TGTGCCAGCAGCGCAGGGACTAGCGGTAACTACGAGCAGTACTTC.

This clone appeared a single time. The V call is TRBV6-6, the J call TRBJ1-1, with D possibly TRBD1 on 5 matching bases. The V end lost 2 bases, the J end lost 6 bases, and 13 bases lay between the germline ends. This CDR3 comprises 14 residues. In germline, CDR1 is MNHNY, CDR2 SVGAGI (reference sequence). The CDR3 DNA sequence: TGTGCCAGCAGTTACACGGACACCGGGGCTGAAGCTTTCTTT. Protein product: CASSYTDTGAEAFF.

Only one count was recorded for this clone. CDR3 nucleotides: TGTGCCAGCAGCTTGGCGGGCGGGCAGGGTGGAAATAGCAATCAGCCCCAGCATTTT. It translates to CASSLAGGQGGNSNQPQHF. V is TRBV5-5 and J is TRBJ1-5; TRBD1 is a possible D gene (5 bases). Between the trimmed V and J ends, which lost 0 bases and 0 bases, there was a span of 19 bases. The germline CDR1 and CDR2 sequences are SGHKS and YYEKEE (reference sequence). This CDR3 has 19 residues.

V usage is TRBV15 and J usage is TRBJ2-5; TRBD1 might be the D (5 bases). The V gene's germline CDR1 is LNHNV and CDR2 YYDKDF (reference sequence). The CDR3 totals 15 residues. Trimming removed 5 bases from V and 1 base from J, with 14 bases in between. CDR3 DNA sequence: TGTGCCACCAGCCCCAGTTGGGGCCGCCAAGAGACCCAGTACTTC. Translation gives CATSPSWGRQETQYF.

This clone showed up just once. V is TRBV7-9 and J is TRBJ2-1, with TRBD2 matching over 8 bases. From germline, CDR1 is SEHNR and CDR2 FQNEAQ (reference sequence). The CDR3 extends over 13 amino acids. V dropped 5 bases and J dropped 7; count of bases not matched to a gene: 4. The CDR3 region has the DNA TGTGCCAGCAGCGAGGGACTAGGAAATGAGCAGTTCTTC. Amino acid sequence: CASSEGLGNEQFF.

J is TRBJ2-3 and V is TRBV7-2, with a possible D match to TRBD2 (6 bases). In germline, CDR1 is SGHTA, CDR2 FQGNSA. V gave up 8 bases and J gave up 9 bases, with 15 bases separating them. The CDR3 loop spans 12 amino acids. As DNA, the CDR3 is TGTGCCAGCGGGGGAGGTTTGGCAACGCAGTATTTT. Encoded protein: CASGGGLATQYF.

The CDR3 nucleotides are TGTGCCAGCAGCCAAGATCCAGGTGAAGCTTTCTTT. Translated, it gives CASSQDPGEAFF. The V gene is TRBV14, the J gene TRBJ1-1; D unclear. The V end was cut by 0 bases, the J end by 7 bases, with 6 bases between. CDR1 and CDR2 from the germline V gene are SGHDN and FVKESK. The CDR3 consists of 12 residues.

In its sample, this clone was seen a few times. The rearrangement joins TRBV19 to TRBJ1-5; no firm D call. Germline lookup yields CDR1 LNHDA and CDR2 SQIVND (reference sequence). There are 15 residues in the CDR3. Trimming removed 6 bases at V and 0 bases at J, with 12 bases between. CDR3 sequence: CASSPGGYSNQPQHF. The CDR3, as DNA: TGTGCCAGTAGCCCTGGAGGGTATAGCAATCAGCCCCAGCATTTT. Together with reference TRBV19 and TRBJ1-5, the CDR3 gives the full variable domain: DGGITQSPKYLFRKEGQNVTLSCEQNLNHDAMYWYRQDPGQGLRLIYYSQIVNDFQKGDIAEGYSVSREKKESFPLTVTSAQKNPTAFYLCASSPGGYSNQPQHFGDGTRLSIL.

A few counts support this clone. This CDR3 is CASSLPGTGTRRSSYNEQFF. The CDR3 DNA is TGTGCCAGCAGTTTACCCGGGACAGGTACCCGACGATCCTCCTACAATGAGCAGTTCTTC. This chain links TRBV28 with TRBJ2-1; 8 nucleotides match TRBD1. The CDR3 is made up of 20 amino acids. V shed 2 bases, J shed 0 bases, and the junction held 15 bases outside the gene matches. Germline V gives CDR1 MDHEN, CDR2 SYDVKM.

This clone has only one observation. The chain recombines TRBV11-2 with TRBJ2-7; D possibly corresponds to TRBD1 (5 bases). The CDR3 totals 14 residues. Germline assignment: CDR1 SGHAT and CDR2 FQNNGV. V was pared by 1 base and J by 2 bases, with 9 bases between. The CDR3 loop reads CASSLGPGPYEQYF. As DNA, the CDR3 is TGTGCCAGCAGCTTAGGGCCAGGGCCCTACGAGCAGTACTTC.

V gene TRBV9 combines with J gene TRBJ1-1, with a weak D call TRBD1 (5 bases). The CDR3 sequence is 15 residues long. Trimming shortened V by 0 bases and J by 5 bases, and 14 bases separated the two germline ends. CDR1 is SGDLS, CDR2 YYNGEE, per germline. CDR3 residues: CASSVARGGATEAFF. CDR3 bases: TGTGCCAGCAGCGTAGCTCGGGGGGGAGCGACTGAAGCTTTCTTT. The whole variable domain, remainder taken from reference TRBV9 and TRBJ1-1, is DSGVTQTPKHLITATGQRVTLRCSPRSGDLSVYWYQQSLDQGLQFLIQYYNGEERAKGNILERFSAQQFPDLHSELNLSSLELGDSALYFCASSVARGGATEAFFGQGTRLTVV.

The V gene is TRBV19, the J gene TRBJ2-7; 11 bases align to TRBD2. CDR1 and CDR2 (germline): LNHDA, SQIVND (reference sequence). The CDR3 has 16 residues. The V segment lost 6 bases and the J segment 3 bases; nucleotides outside the gene matches: 10. The DNA for the CDR3 is TGTGCCAGTAGCAAGGCAACTACTAGCGGGAGCTACGAGCAGTACTTC. The encoded protein is CASSKATTSGSYEQYF.

J is TRBJ1-1 and V is TRBV19, with D tentatively TRBD1 (5 bases). V was clipped by 3 bases and J by 3 bases, with 20 bases between them. Germline lookup yields CDR1 LNHDA and CDR2 SQIVND (reference sequence). The CDR3 totals 17 residues. CDR3 nucleotides: TGTGCCAGTAGTATTAAGAGGGGAGAGGCTTACGACACTGAAGCTTTCTTT. As protein: CASSIKRGEAYDTEAFF.

This clone has a handful of counts. This chain connects TRBV19 to TRBJ2-1, with TRBD2 matching over 10 bases. The CDR3 spans 17 residues. Germline CDR1 and CDR2: LNHDA and SQIVND (reference sequence). Germline trimming cut 0 bases from V and 4 bases from J; bases unmatched to any gene: 6. CDR3 sequence reads: CASSIDPPGLAYNEQFF. The CDR3 nucleotides read TGTGCCAGTAGTATAGATCCCCCGGGACTAGCGTACAATGAGCAGTTCTTC.

The genes are TRBV27 and TRBJ1-1; 7 bases are shared with TRBD1. Losses at the gene ends were 7 bases for V and 4 bases for J; bases not matched to a gene: 6. The germline gives CDR1 MNHEY, CDR2 SMNVEV (reference sequence). This CDR3 spans 13 amino acids. The CDR3: CASNRQGSTEAFF. The CDR3 nucleotides read TGTGCCAGCAACCGACAGGGATCCACTGAAGCTTTCTTT.

J is TRBJ2-7 and V is TRBV11-1; the match to TRBD2 covers 7 bases. The length of the CDR3 is 14 residues. The V gene end was trimmed by 5 bases and the J gene end by 5 bases; junction bases not matched to a gene: 9. Per germline, CDR1 SGHAT and CDR2 FQDESV (reference sequence). The CDR3 DNA is TGTGCCAGCAGCGACCCGGGACTACGACACGAGCAGTACTTC. This translates into CASSDPGLRHEQYF.

The CDR3 protein is CASSLGPPSGGTQYF. CDR3 in DNA: TGTGCCAGCAGCTTAGGTCCCCCTAGCGGAGGGACCCAGTACTTC. This chain uses TRBV7-6 with TRBJ2-5; 7 bases are shared with TRBD2. The length of the CDR3 is 15 residues. From germline, CDR1 is SGHVS and CDR2 FNYEAQ. V was clipped by 1 base and J by 7 bases; unmatched bases: 9. The full variable domain, with the rest looked up from reference TRBV7-6 and TRBJ2-5, is GAGVSQSPRYKVTKRGQDVALRCDPISGHVSLYWYRQALGQGPEFLTYFNYEAQQDKSGLPNDRFSAERPEGSISTLTIQRTEQRDSAMYRCASSLGPPSGGTQYFGPGTRLLVL.

Within the sample, this clone is medium-sized. V usage is TRBV5-1 and J usage is TRBJ2-7, with D possibly being TRBD2 (6 bases). Trimming shortened V by 1 base and J by 3 bases, and 17 bases separated the two germline ends. This CDR3 region has 16 residues. Per germline, CDR1 SGHRS and CDR2 YFSETQ. CDR3 protein: CASSLRPQGGGYEQYF. The CDR3 DNA follows: TGCGCCAGCAGCTTGAGGCCTCAGGGAGGTGGCTACGAGCAGTACTTC.

This chain uses TRBV7-8 with TRBJ1-5; 8 bases map to TRBD1. This CDR3 region has 20 residues. J gave up 4 bases and V 2 bases, and 19 bases lay outside the gene matches. The germline V gene has CDR1 SGHVS and CDR2 FQNEAQ. The CDR3 region has the DNA TGTGCCAGCAGCTTATCTCTTGTCGGCTCGGACAGGGCACAGAATCAGCCCCAGCATTTT. Translation gives CASSLSLVGSDRAQNQPQHF.

The chain couples TRBV19 to TRBJ2-2; D remains unclear. Deletions cut 3 bases from V and 7 bases from J, with 9 bases between. CDR3 length: 13 residues. Per germline, CDR1 LNHDA and CDR2 SQIVND (reference sequence). CDR3 residues: CASSMVSGGELFF. The CDR3 coding sequence is TGTGCCAGTAGTATGGTTTCCGGCGGGGAGCTGTTTTTT.

The rearrangement links TRBV11-3 to TRBJ1-5; D remains ambiguous. CDR1 SGHNT and CDR2 YENEEA come from the germline V gene. The length of the CDR3 is 15 residues. Trimming took off 1 base at V and 0 bases at J, with 7 bases between the two ends. The CDR3 nucleotides read TGTGCCAGCAGCTTAGCTGATTATAGCAATCAGCCCCAGCATTTT. Amino acid sequence: CASSLADYSNQPQHF.